These T cell receptor beta chains were read from a single sample in a study of T-cell memory formation after mild COVID-19. Each CDR3 protein gets one entry after TCRdb re-called the 5' RACE reads with MiXCR. The table lists 200,000 to 250,000 distinct CDR3 sequences, 7.5% to 10% of them singletons. The sequencing input was PBMCs or a T cell subset sorted from them (not recorded which). The source of these receptors is a man aged 18 to 29 who had mild COVID-19 (a few samples of this study predate the infection). Cell type and time point are not known. Each CDR3 is given with its conserved first and last residue. Each record gives: J gene, V gene, clone size, D gene, CDR3 protein, CDR3 DNA. The D gene is left open where the match is weak. A row's size may be missing; if present it is once, few, many or a size class.

>TRBJ1-6|TRBV7-9|many|TRBD1
CASRWTGRLHF
TGTGCCAGCAGATGGACAGGGCGCCTCCACTTT
>TRBJ2-1|TRBV7-2|NA|NA
CASSLSRGHEQFF
TGTGCCAGCAGCTTGTCCCGGGGCCATGAGCAGTTCTTC
>TRBJ1-2|TRBV12-3/TRBV12-4|NA|NA
CASTPPRGGYTF
TGTGCCAGCACTCCCCCGAGGGGTGGCTACACCTTC
>TRBJ2-1|TRBV11-2|NA|TRBD1
CASSLVIGTGWNEQFF
TGTGCCAGCAGCTTGGTAATCGGGACAGGGTGGAATGAGCAGTTCTTC
>TRBJ2-1|TRBV9|NA|NA
CASSVAWGRNEQFF
TGTGCCAGCAGCGTAGCGTGGGGACGGAATGAGCAGTTCTTC
>TRBJ1-1|TRBV6-2/TRBV6-3|NA|NA
CASSPRDAYTEAFF
TGTGCCAGCAGCCCCAGGGACGCCTACACTGAAGCTTTCTTT
>TRBJ2-5|TRBV7-9|many|NA
CASSGEGRRTQYF
TGTGCCAGCAGCGGTGAGGGCCGGCGGACCCAGTACTTC
>TRBJ1-6|TRBV20-1|few|NA
CSARDRRQGSSPLHF
TGCAGTGCTAGAGATAGGCGGCAGGGGAGTTCACCCCTCCACTTT
>TRBJ2-5|TRBV7-8|NA|NA
CASSVRTEQETQYF
TGTGCCAGCAGCGTCCGGACAGAACAAGAGACCCAGTACTTC
>TRBJ2-5|TRBV20-1|NA|NA
CSARLPRGGQETQYF
TGCAGTGCTCGACTTCCTCGAGGGGGGCAAGAGACCCAGTACTTC
>TRBJ1-4|TRBV11-2|few|NA
CASSLEGRVGEKLFF
TGTGCCAGCAGCTTAGAAGGCAGGGTCGGCGAAAAACTGTTTTTT
>TRBJ2-3|TRBV10-1|NA|NA
CASSARLTDTQYF
TGCGCCAGCAGCGCGAGGCTCACAGATACGCAGTATTTT
>TRBJ2-7|TRBV6-1|NA|TRBD2
CASIKTSGVRYEQYF
TGTGCCAGCATCAAGACTAGCGGGGTACGGTACGAGCAGTACTTC
>TRBJ2-7|TRBV6-6|few|TRBD1
CASLGRGIYEQYF
TGTGCCAGCCTTGGCAGGGGGATCTACGAGCAGTACTTC
>TRBJ2-5|TRBV6-1|NA|TRBD2
CASSPHIQGGETQYF
TGTGCCAGCAGTCCCCACATCCAGGGAGGGGAGACCCAGTACTTC
>TRBJ2-1|TRBV20-1|many|TRBD2
CSARPLAVSYNEQFF
TGCAGTGCTAGGCCCCTAGCGGTCTCCTACAATGAGCAGTTCTTC
>TRBJ2-7|TRBV7-6|NA|TRBD1
CASSPTGPHSYEQYF
TGTGCCAGCAGCCCGACAGGGCCTCACTCCTACGAGCAGTACTTC
>TRBJ1-1|TRBV12-3/TRBV12-4|NA|NA
CASSFDWASSNTEAFF
TGTGCCAGCAGTTTCGACTGGGCATCGTCGAACACTGAAGCTTTCTTT
>TRBJ1-3|TRBV10-3|few|NA
CAISESGGNTIYF
TGTGCCATCAGTGAGTCGGGAGGAAACACCATATATTTT
>TRBJ1-1|TRBV20-1|NA|TRBD1
CSARPIPGQGAGEAFF
TGCAGTGCTCGACCTATACCCGGACAGGGGGCCGGTGAAGCTTTCTTT
>TRBJ2-5|TRBV3-2|many|NA
CASSQAWRGLLPSQETQYF
TGTGCCAGCAGCCAAGCCTGGCGGGGGCTTTTGCCATCTCAAGAGACCCAGTACTTC
>TRBJ1-4|TRBV5-1|NA|NA
CASSLVRGHEKLFF
TGCGCCAGCAGCTTGGTTAGGGGCCATGAAAAACTGTTTTTT
>TRBJ2-5|TRBV7-2|NA|NA
CASTAPAGSTYQETQYF
TGTGCCAGCACCGCTCCGGCGGGCAGTACATACCAAGAGACCCAGTACTTC
>TRBJ2-5|TRBV5-1|many|NA
CASSPQGAQETQYF
TGCGCCAGCAGCCCACAGGGAGCGCAAGAGACCCAGTACTTC
>TRBJ2-3|TRBV5-1|many|NA
CASSSRTDPTQYF
TGCGCCAGCAGCTCGAGGACAGACCCGACGCAGTATTTT
>TRBJ2-5|TRBV7-6|few|TRBD1
CASSATYTRGETQYF
TGTGCCAGCAGCGCCACTTACACCAGGGGGGAGACCCAGTACTTC
>TRBJ1-1|TRBV7-2|few|NA
CASSFWGVGTEAFF
TGTGCCAGCAGCTTCTGGGGGGTTGGCACTGAAGCTTTCTTT
>TRBJ2-5|TRBV7-9|many|NA
CASSRRRAGETQYF
TGTGCCAGCAGCCGACGAAGGGCGGGGGAGACCCAGTACTTC
>TRBJ2-7|TRBV28|NA|NA
CASSQTKATALSYEQYF
TGTGCCAGCAGTCAAACCAAGGCGACGGCCCTGTCCTACGAGCAGTACTTC
>TRBJ1-1|TRBV20-1|few|NA
CSAIRGTDTEAFF
TGCAGTGCCATTAGGGGTACGGACACTGAAGCTTTCTTT
>TRBJ2-2|TRBV2|many|NA
CASSVTGELFF
TGTGCCAGCAGCGTCACCGGGGAGCTGTTTTTT
>TRBJ1-1|TRBV4-3|many|NA
CASSQGGPRTEAFF
TGCGCCAGCAGCCAAGGCGGCCCGAGGACTGAAGCTTTCTTT
>TRBJ2-5|TRBV19|few|TRBD1
CASSNTGQQETQYF
TGTGCCAGTAGCAATACGGGACAGCAAGAGACCCAGTACTTC
>TRBJ1-2|TRBV6-5|NA|NA
CASSSPTTNYGYTF
TGTGCCAGCAGTTCCCCTACGACGAACTATGGCTACACCTTC
>TRBJ2-1|TRBV3-1|NA|TRBD2
CASSQASTGIAGSNEQFF
TGTGCCAGCAGCCAAGCCAGTACGGGGATAGCGGGGAGCAATGAGCAGTTCTTC
>TRBJ1-4|TRBV5-1|NA|TRBD1
CASGDRGGSNEKLFF
TGCGCCAGCGGGGACAGGGGAGGAAGCAATGAAAAACTGTTTTTT